The rows below give T cell receptor beta chains drawn from one sample of a study of T cells in Graves' hyperthyroidism and ophthalmopathy. One entry per CDR3 protein, called by TCRdb with MiXCR from the multiplex PCR reads. The data show about 620,000 distinct CDR3 sequences, with roughly 17% seen just once and 3.8% held by the top ten. The specimen was blood. These TCRs come from a woman between 25 and 40 years old with Graves' hyperthyroidism. Each CDR3 is given without its conserved first and last residue. Each record gives: J gene, V gene, CDR3 protein.

TRBJ2-3 TRBV28 ASSFLGTWTSGSTDTQY
TRBJ2-7 TRBV5-8 ASSEVGVKQY
TRBJ1-5 TRBV28 ASSRDPGSNQPQH
TRBJ1-2 TRBV12-3/TRBV12-4 ASSLVQYYGYT
TRBJ1-1 TRBV12-3/TRBV12-4 ASSFFGGNTEAF
TRBJ1-3 TRBV20-1 SAHRQGGDTIY
TRBJ2-7 TRBV7-3 ASSHAGTGVYEQY
TRBJ2-1 TRBV5-1 ASSLPAGTEPNEQF
TRBJ1-2 TRBV28 ASSLSPRGYT
TRBJ2-7 TRBV7-9 ASSSPIQGYEQY
TRBJ1-2 TRBV27 ASRKEGYGYT
TRBJ2-7 TRBV28 ASSPIRGPTGIDEQY
TRBJ1-1 TRBV12-3/TRBV12-4 ASSFGGGGITEAF
TRBJ2-2 TRBV10-3 AISRDTLGELF
TRBJ2-7 TRBV3-2 ASSQVPEGASYEQH
TRBJ1-6 TRBV15 ATSRPGDNSPLH
TRBJ2-5 TRBV6-1 ASSLDRTRETQY
TRBJ2-1 TRBV5-1 ASSIPRDSLNEQF
TRBJ2-7 TRBV11-2 ASSLVGTGVAEQY
TRBJ2-1 TRBV9 ASSQEVPGLAGVYNEQF
TRBJ2-5 TRBV27 ASSFSGDYQETQY
TRBJ2-7 TRBV2 ASSRNPKSSYEQY
TRBJ1-1 TRBV20-1 SARELLSGAEAF
TRBJ1-2 TRBV14 ASSPDVNYGYT
TRBJ2-2 TRBV6-5 ASRKFVAGELF
TRBJ1-1 TRBV2 ASKQSEAF
TRBJ2-5 TRBV13 ASSPPGALQETQY
TRBJ2-7 TRBV11-3 ASSPGMGVVQPQY
TRBJ2-1 TRBV7-2 ASSWDLSYNEQF
TRBJ2-7 TRBV24-1 ATSDPAGGSYEQY
TRBJ2-7 TRBV5-1 ASSYGTGEYEQY
TRBJ2-1 TRBV5-1 ASSLLGHHEQF
TRBJ2-5 TRBV6-5 ASRPGLAGVETQY
TRBJ1-3 TRBV3-1 ASSQVEGNTIY
TRBJ1-2 TRBV30 AWSSHRNYGYT
TRBJ2-7 TRBV6-2/TRBV6-3 ASSPSWATNGGEQY
TRBJ2-7 TRBV7-9 ASSLVRYPYEQY
TRBJ2-7 TRBV7-6 ASSAGHSYEQY
TRBJ2-7 TRBV28 ASSLGAGGGEQY